This is a list of T cell receptor beta chains from one sample in a study of regulatory T cells in long-lasting Graves disease. TCRdb re-analysed the multiplex PCR reads in MiXCR, keeping a single row per CDR3 protein. This table has approximately 350,000 distinct CDR3 sequences, 16% appearing once. The same sample was also studied in work on T cells in Graves' hyperthyroidism and ophthalmopathy.

Here the sequenced sample was peripheral blood mononuclear cells (PBMCs), taken at new diagnosis, from a patient treated with antithyroid drugs. The receptors here all came from a man aged 35-49 years with Graves disease. Each CDR3 is given with its conserved first and last residue. The D gene is left open where the match is weak. Not all rows give a size; the values are once, few, many and, for expanded clones, a class.

V gene	D gene	J gene	clone size	CDR3 DNA	CDR3 protein
TRBV12-3/TRBV12-4	NA	TRBJ2-1	many	TGTGCCAGCAGTTATCAGGTCTTCTCCCAACCGCAGTTCTTC	CASSYQVFSQPQFF
TRBV5-1	NA	TRBJ2-3	many	TGCGCCAGCAGCTGGTCCCAGCAGGGGATGTCGGATACGCAGTATTTT	CASSWSQQGMSDTQYF
TRBV7-3	NA	TRBJ2-3	few	TGTGCCAGCAGCTTAGTCGGTGGGGGCGGAGATACGCAGTATTTT	CASSLVGGGGDTQYF
TRBV28	TRBD2	TRBJ2-3	many	TGTGCCAGCAGTTTAGCGGGGGGAGAACTTACAGATACGCAGTATTTT	CASSLAGGELTDTQYF
TRBV4-3	NA	TRBJ1-1	few	TGCGCCAGCAGCCAAGAGGTTGGGGGTTGGGAAGCTTTCTTT	CASSQEVGGWEAFF
TRBV24-1	NA	TRBJ2-1	many	TGTGCCACCAGTGTCAGACCTTTTGACAATGAGCAGTTCTTC	CATSVRPFDNEQFF
TRBV2	NA	TRBJ1-5	many	TGTGCCAGCAGTCGAGAAGGGAATCAGCCCCAGCATTTT	CASSREGNQPQHF
TRBV4-3	TRBD1	TRBJ1-4	many	TGCGCCAGCAGCCAAGTTGTCGGGACAGGGGGAGGAAAACTGTTTTTT	CASSQVVGTGGGKLFF
TRBV9	NA	TRBJ1-6	NA	TGTGCCAGCAGCGTAGGGGGGGAATCACCCCTCCACTTT	CASSVGGESPLHF
TRBV6-5	TRBD2	TRBJ2-3	NA	TGTGCCAGCAGTTCAATGAGCGGGGTCACAGATACGCAGTATTTT	CASSSMSGVTDTQYF
TRBV7-2	TRBD1	TRBJ1-1	many	TGTGCCAGCAGTCTACCCAGGGGGGGCACTGAAGCTTTCTTT	CASSLPRGGTEAFF
TRBV12-3/TRBV12-4	TRBD1	TRBJ1-4	many	TGTGCCAGCAGTCAACAGGGGGCTGAAAAACTGTTTTTT	CASSQQGAEKLFF
TRBV5-1	TRBD1	TRBJ2-7	few	TGCGCCAGCAGCTTGGGTATGCCGGGACAGGGCTACGAGCAGTACTTC	CASSLGMPGQGYEQYF
TRBV3-1	TRBD1	TRBJ1-2	many	TGTGCCAGCAGCCTACGGGACAGCTATGGCTACACCTTC	CASSLRDSYGYTF
TRBV3-1	TRBD1	TRBJ1-6	NA	TGTGCCAGCAGCCAACAGCCAGGGGGCTATTCTTATTCACCCCCCCACTTT	CASSQQPGGYSYSPPHF
TRBV18	NA	TRBJ2-5	NA	TGTGCCAGCTCACAGAGGACAGCCGGGGGAACAAGGAAAGAGACCCAGTACTTC	CASSQRTAGGTRKETQYF
TRBV5-6	NA	TRBJ2-7	many	TGTGCCAGCAGCTTGAGTCCGCGGGGCTCCTACGAGCAGTACTTC	CASSLSPRGSYEQYF
TRBV29-1	TRBD1	TRBJ1-1	many	TGCAGCGGGCTGGGACAGGCGAACACTGAAGCTTTCTTT	CSGLGQANTEAFF
TRBV18	NA	TRBJ2-1	many	TGTGCCAGCTCACCACCTACGGGACTTTACAATGAGCAGTTCTTC	CASSPPTGLYNEQFF
TRBV20-1	NA	TRBJ2-1	many	TGCAGTGCTCCGCGAGGGGAAGTTGGCCAGGAGCAGTTCTTC	CSAPRGEVGQEQFF
TRBV20-1	NA	TRBJ2-3	many	TGCAGTGCTAGAGATTCTCGCACAGATACGCAGTATTTT	CSARDSRTDTQYF
TRBV12-3/TRBV12-4	NA	TRBJ1-6	few	TGTGCCAGCACCCGGGACATGTATAATTCACCCCTCCACTTT	CASTRDMYNSPLHF
TRBV18	NA	TRBJ1-3	many	TGTGCCAGCTCACAACGACAGACATCTGGAAACACCATATATTTT	CASSQRQTSGNTIYF
TRBV2	TRBD1	TRBJ2-6	few	TGTGCCAGCACACCGGGACAGGGTCTTTCTGGGGCCAACGTCCCGACTTTC	CASTPGQGLSGANVPTF
TRBV28	TRBD1	TRBJ2-5	many	TGTGCCAGCAGCTACGGGACAGGGGGGCAGACCCAGTACTTC	CASSYGTGGQTQYF
TRBV6-2/TRBV6-3	NA	TRBJ2-2	many	TGTGCCAGCAGTTACCGGCCAGGGGAGAACACCGGGGAGCTGTTTTTT	CASSYRPGENTGELFF
TRBV5-1	NA	TRBJ1-1	many	TGCGCCAGCAGCTTGCAAACAGTTAACACTGAAGCTTTCTTT	CASSLQTVNTEAFF
TRBV12-3/TRBV12-4	NA	TRBJ1-5	NA	TGTGCCAGCAGTTGGGGCCATGGCAATCAGCCCCAGCATTTT	CASSWGHGNQPQHF
TRBV6-2/TRBV6-3	NA	TRBJ1-5	many	TGTGCCAGCAGTGAGTCGGAACTCCTGCGTCAGCCCCAGCATTTT	CASSESELLRQPQHF
TRBV15	NA	TRBJ1-1	many	TGTGCCACCAGCCCCCTCCAGGGCGGGAACACTGAAGCTTTCTTT	CATSPLQGGNTEAFF
TRBV29-1	TRBD1	TRBJ2-1	NA	TGCAGCGTTTCGGGGCAGGGGGCGAGGGGTGAGCAGTTCTTC	CSVSGQGARGEQFF